This is a list of T cell receptor beta chains from one sample in a study of blood T cell repertoires in COVID-19. Some clones are missing from TCRdb's copy, which holds only in-frame ones; the method was immunoSEQ multiplex PCR. The table records about 150,000 clones, roughly 88% of them present only once. The sample was peripheral blood. These receptors came from a woman aged 45-65 years in a cohort sampled during active or convalescent COVID-19. The CDR3 runs from the conserved cysteine through the conserved F or W. The order of the fields is V gene, CDR3 length, clone size, J gene, D gene, CDR3 DNA, CDR3 protein. A D gene is named only where the DNA matches it firmly. Clone size is given for some rows only: seen once, a few or many times, or a class if the clone is expanded.

TRBV30	13	.	TRBJ1-3	TRBD1	TGTGCCTGGAGTACAGGGGCGGGAAACACCATATATTTT	CAWSTGAGNTIYF
TRBV3-1/TRBV3-2	12	few	TRBJ2-7	.	TGTGCCAGCAGTCTCAAGCATTACGAGCAGTACTTC	CASSLKHYEQYF
TRBV6-5	14	.	TRBJ2-7	TRBD1	TGTGCCAGCAGACCACCGGGACAGGGTTACGAGCAGTACTTC	CASRPPGQGYEQYF
TRBV5-8	15	few	TRBJ2-5	.	TGTGCCAGCAGCTTGGGTGGGACTTTCCAAGAGACCCAGTACTTC	CASSLGGTFQETQYF
TRBV7-3	15	once	TRBJ2-1	.	TGTGCCAGCAGCCTAGGGGGGGAATCCTACAATGAGCAGTTCTTC	CASSLGGESYNEQFF
TRBV24-1	15	.	TRBJ2-2	.	TGTGCCACCAGTGATATCGGGACGAACACCGGGGAGCTGTTTTTT	CATSDIGTNTGELFF
TRBV12-3/TRBV12-4	13	.	TRBJ1-2	.	TGTGCCAGCAGCTTCGGGGGGGACTATGGCTACACCTTC	CASSFGGDYGYTF
TRBV7-2	14	.	TRBJ1-4	TRBD1	TGTGCCAGCAGCCTAGGGGGCAGTCAAGAAAAACTGTTTTTT	CASSLGGSQEKLFF
TRBV9	16	.	TRBJ1-4	.	TGTGCCAGCAGCCGTTTGGGTGCAGGAACTAATGAAAAACTGTTTTTT	CASSRLGAGTNEKLFF
TRBV7-3	17	.	TRBJ2-7	TRBD2	TGTGCCAGCAGCTTAAGACCCCCTGGGACTAGCGGCGACGAGCAGTACTTC	CASSLRPPGTSGDEQYF
TRBV4-3	15	.	TRBJ2-7	.	TGCGCCAGCAGCCAAGCGGGGGGCAGCACCTACGAGCAGTACTTC	CASSQAGGSTYEQYF
TRBV6-5	15	.	TRBJ1-4	TRBD1	TGTGCCAGCAGTTACCAAGGACAGGGAGGGGAAAAACTGTTTTTT	CASSYQGQGGEKLFF
TRBV11-2	14	.	TRBJ2-7	.	TGTGCCAGCAGCTTAGATTGGCGGTCCTACGAGCAGTACTTC	CASSLDWRSYEQYF
TRBV5-8	14	.	TRBJ1-5	.	TGTGCCAGCAGCTTGCTCTATAGCAATCAGCCCCAGCATTTT	CASSLLYSNQPQHF
TRBV7-3	14	.	TRBJ2-1	TRBD2	TGTGCCAGCAGCTCCCGGGGGGACTACAATGAGCAGTTCTTC	CASSSRGDYNEQFF
TRBV19	14	.	TRBJ1-5	.	TGTGCCAGTGGCCTGGGGAGGGGAAATCAGCCCCAGCATTTT	CASGLGRGNQPQHF
TRBV19	12	.	TRBJ1-5	.	TGTGCCAGTGAAGGTCCGGGGCAGCCCCAGCATTTT	CASEGPGQPQHF
TRBV6-5	14	.	TRBJ1-4	.	TGTGCCAGCAGTTACGAAGCCCGGTATGAAAAACTGTTTTTT	CASSYEARYEKLFF